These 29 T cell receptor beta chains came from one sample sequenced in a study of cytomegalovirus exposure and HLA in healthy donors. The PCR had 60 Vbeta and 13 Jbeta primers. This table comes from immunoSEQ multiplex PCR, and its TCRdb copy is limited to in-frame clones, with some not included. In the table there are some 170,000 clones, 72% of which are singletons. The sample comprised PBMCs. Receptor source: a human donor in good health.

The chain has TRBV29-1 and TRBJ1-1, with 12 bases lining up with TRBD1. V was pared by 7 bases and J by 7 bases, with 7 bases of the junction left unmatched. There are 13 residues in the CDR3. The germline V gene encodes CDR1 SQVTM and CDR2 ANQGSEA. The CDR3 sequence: CSAAGQGASEAFF. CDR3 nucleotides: TGCAGCGCCGCGGGACAGGGGGCGAGTGAAGCTTTCTTT.

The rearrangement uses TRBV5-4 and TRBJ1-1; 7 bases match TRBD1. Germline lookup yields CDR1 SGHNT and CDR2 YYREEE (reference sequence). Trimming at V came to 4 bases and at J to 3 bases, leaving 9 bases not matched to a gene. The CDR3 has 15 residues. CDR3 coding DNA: TGTGCCAGCAGCATACCGACAGGGTTGGACACTGAAGCTTTCTTT. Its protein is CASSIPTGLDTEAFF.

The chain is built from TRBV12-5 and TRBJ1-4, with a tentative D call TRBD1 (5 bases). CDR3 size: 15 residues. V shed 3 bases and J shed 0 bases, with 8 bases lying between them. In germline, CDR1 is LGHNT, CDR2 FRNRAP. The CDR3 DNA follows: TGTGCTAGTGGTTTCGGGGGGGCAACTAATGAAAAACTGTTTTTT. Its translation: CASGFGGATNEKLFF.

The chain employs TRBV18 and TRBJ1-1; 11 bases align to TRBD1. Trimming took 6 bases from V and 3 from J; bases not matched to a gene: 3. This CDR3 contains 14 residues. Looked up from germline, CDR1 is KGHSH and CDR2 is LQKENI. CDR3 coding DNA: TGTGCCAGCTCCTGGGACAGGGGGGACACTGAAGCTTTCTTT. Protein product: CASSWDRGDTEAFF.

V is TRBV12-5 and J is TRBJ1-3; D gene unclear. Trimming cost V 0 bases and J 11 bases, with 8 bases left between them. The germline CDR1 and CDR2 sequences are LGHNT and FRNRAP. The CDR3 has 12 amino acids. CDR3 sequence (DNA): TGTGCTAGTGGTTTGGTACCCACTTCCATATATTTT. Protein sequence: CASGLVPTSIYF.

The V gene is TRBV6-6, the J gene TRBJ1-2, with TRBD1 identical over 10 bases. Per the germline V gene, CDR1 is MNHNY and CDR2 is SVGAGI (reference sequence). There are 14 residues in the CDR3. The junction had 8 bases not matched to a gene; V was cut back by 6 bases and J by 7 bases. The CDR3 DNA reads TGTGCCAGCAGACCGACAGGGGGCGCGGGTGGCTACACCTTC. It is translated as CASRPTGGAGGYTF.

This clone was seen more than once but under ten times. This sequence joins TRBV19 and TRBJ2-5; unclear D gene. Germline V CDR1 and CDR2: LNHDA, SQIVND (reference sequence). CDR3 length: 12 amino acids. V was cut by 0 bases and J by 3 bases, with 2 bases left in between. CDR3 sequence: CASSIDKETQYF. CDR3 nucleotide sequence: TGTGCCAGTAGTATAGATAAAGAGACCCAGTACTTC.

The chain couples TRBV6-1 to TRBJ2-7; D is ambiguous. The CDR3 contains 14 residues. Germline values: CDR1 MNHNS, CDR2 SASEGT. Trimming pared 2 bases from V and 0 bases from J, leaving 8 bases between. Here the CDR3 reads CASSEQVSSYEQYF. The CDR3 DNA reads TGTGCCAGCAGTGAACAGGTGAGCTCCTACGAGCAGTACTTC.

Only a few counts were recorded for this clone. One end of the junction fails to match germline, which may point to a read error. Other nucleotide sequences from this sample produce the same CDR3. The CDR3 region is CASSFTGNTEAFF. The CDR3 nucleotides read TGTGCCAGCAGTTTTACGGGGAACACTGAAGCTTTTTTT. V usage is TRBV27 and J usage is TRBJ1-1, with D hard to call. CDR3 length: 13 amino acids. Germline CDR1 is MNHEY and CDR2 is SMNVEV (reference sequence).

CDR3 region: CASSQLGQGLAKNIQYF. The CDR3 DNA reads TGCGCCAGCAGCCAATTAGGGCAGGGACTAGCCAAAAACATTCAGTACTTC. The rearrangement uses TRBV4-1 and TRBJ2-4; tentative D call: TRBD2 (6 bases). Trimming cost V 2 bases and J 0 bases, with 14 bases left between them. Germline loops: CDR1 MGHRA, CDR2 YSYEKL. CDR3 length equals 17 residues.

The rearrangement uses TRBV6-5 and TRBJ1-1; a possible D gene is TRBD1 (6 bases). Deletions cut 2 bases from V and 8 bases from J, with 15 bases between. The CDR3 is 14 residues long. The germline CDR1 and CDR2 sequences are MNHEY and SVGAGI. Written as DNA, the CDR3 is TGTGCCAGCAGTTACGATGCGGGGGGGACAGAAGCTTTCTTT. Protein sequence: CASSYDAGGTEAFF.

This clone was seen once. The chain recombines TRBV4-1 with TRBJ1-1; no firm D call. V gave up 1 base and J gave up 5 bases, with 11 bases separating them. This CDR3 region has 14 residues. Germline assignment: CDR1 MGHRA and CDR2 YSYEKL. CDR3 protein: CASSQVGSGTEAFF. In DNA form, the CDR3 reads TGCGCCAGCAGCCAAGTGGGGAGTGGAACTGAAGCTTTCTTT.

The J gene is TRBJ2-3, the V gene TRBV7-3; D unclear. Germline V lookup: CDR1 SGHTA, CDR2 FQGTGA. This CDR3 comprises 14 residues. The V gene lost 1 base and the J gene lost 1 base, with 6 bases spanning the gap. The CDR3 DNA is TGTGCCAGCAGCTTAATCGGTGGCACAGATACGCAGTATTTT. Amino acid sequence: CASSLIGGTDTQYF.

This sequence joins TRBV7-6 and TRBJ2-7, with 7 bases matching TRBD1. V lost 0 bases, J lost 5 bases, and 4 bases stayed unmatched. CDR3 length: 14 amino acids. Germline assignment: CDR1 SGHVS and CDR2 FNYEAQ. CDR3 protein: CASSLAWDRHEQYF. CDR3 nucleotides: TGTGCCAGCAGCTTAGCTTGGGACAGACACGAGCAGTACTTC.

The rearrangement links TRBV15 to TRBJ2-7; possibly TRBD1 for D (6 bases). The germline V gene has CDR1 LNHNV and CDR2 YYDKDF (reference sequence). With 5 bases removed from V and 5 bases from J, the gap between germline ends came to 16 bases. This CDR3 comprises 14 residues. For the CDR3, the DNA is TGTGCCACCAGCCCCCGGGACACGGAAAACGAGCAGTACTTC. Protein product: CATSPRDTENEQYF.

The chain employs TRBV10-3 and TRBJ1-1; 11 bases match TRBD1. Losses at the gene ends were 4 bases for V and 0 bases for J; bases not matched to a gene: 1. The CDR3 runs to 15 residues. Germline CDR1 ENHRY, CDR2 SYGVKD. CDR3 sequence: CAISGTGGLNTEAFF. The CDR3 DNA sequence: TGTGCCATCAGTGGGACAGGGGGCCTGAACACTGAAGCTTTCTTT.

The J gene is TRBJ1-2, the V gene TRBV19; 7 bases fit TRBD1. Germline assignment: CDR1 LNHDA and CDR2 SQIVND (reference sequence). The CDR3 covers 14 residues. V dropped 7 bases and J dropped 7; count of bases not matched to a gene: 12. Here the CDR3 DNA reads TGTGCCAGTACGAGGGGACAGAGACTCCTTGGCTACACCTTC. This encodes CASTRGQRLLGYTF.

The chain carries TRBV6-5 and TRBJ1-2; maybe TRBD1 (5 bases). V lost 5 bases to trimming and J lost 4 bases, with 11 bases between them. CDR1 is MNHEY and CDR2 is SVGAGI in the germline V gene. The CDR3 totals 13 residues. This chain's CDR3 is CASSDQGPYGYTF. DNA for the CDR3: TGTGCCAGCAGTGACCAGGGTCCCTATGGCTACACCTTC.

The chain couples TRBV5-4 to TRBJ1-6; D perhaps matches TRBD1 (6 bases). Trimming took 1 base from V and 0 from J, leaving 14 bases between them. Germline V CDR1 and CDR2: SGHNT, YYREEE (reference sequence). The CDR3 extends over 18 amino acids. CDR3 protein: CASSLRRGQDSYNSPLHF. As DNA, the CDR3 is TGTGCCAGCAGCTTGAGGCGGGGGCAGGACTCCTATAATTCACCCCTCCACTTT.

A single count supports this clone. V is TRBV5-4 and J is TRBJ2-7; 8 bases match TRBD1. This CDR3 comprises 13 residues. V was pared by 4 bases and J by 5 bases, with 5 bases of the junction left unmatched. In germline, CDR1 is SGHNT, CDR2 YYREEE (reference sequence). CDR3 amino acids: CASSRTGLDEQYF. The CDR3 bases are TGTGCCAGCAGCCGGACAGGGCTCGACGAGCAGTACTTC.

This CDR3 reads CASSPTAGPGVEQYF. CDR3 nucleotide sequence: TGTGCCAGCAGTCCAACCGCGGGACCGGGCGTCGAGCAGTACTTC. The chain uses TRBV6-5 and TRBJ2-7, with D maybe TRBD2 (6 bases). V shed 5 bases and J shed 6 bases, with 20 bases lying between them. CDR3 length: 15 amino acids. CDR1 and CDR2 from the germline V gene are MNHEY and SVGAGI.

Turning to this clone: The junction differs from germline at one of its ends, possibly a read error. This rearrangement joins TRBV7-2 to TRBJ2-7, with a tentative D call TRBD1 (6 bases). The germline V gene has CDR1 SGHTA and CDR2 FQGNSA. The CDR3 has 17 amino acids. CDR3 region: CASSLAAGTNLGYEQYF. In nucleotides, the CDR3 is TGTGCCAGCAGCCTAGCCGCCGGGACAAACCTGGGGTACGAGCAGTACTTC.

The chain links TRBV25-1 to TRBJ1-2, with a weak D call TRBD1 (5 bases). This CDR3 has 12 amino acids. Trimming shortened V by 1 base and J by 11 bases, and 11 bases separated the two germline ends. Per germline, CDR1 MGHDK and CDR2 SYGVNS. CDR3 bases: TGTGCCAGCAGTGAATGGGGCCATAGGTACACCTTC. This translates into CASSEWGHRYTF.

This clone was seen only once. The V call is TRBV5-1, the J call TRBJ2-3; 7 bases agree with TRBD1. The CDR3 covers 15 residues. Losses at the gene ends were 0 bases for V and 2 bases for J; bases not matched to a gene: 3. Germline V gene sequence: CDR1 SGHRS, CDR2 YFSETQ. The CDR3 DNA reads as TGCGCCAGCAGCTTGGCGACAGGGTACACAGATACGCAGTATTTT. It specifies CASSLATGYTDTQYF.

The CDR3 DNA sequence: TGCGCCAGCAGCTTGGATAGAGGTCCCTCCTACGAGCAGTACTTC. It specifies CASSLDRGPSYEQYF. The chain carries TRBV5-1 and TRBJ2-7, with D unresolved. The CDR3 spans 15 residues. CDR1 is SGHRS, CDR2 YFSETQ, per germline. Trimming shortened V by 0 bases and J by 0 bases, and 10 bases separated the two germline ends. Full variable domain (missing parts from reference TRBV5-1 and TRBJ2-7): KAGVTQTPRYLIKTRGQQVTLSCSPISGHRSVSWYQQTPGQGLQFLFEYFSETQRNKGNFPGRFSGRQFSNSRSEMNVSTLELGDSALYLCASSLDRGPSYEQYFGPGTRLTVT.

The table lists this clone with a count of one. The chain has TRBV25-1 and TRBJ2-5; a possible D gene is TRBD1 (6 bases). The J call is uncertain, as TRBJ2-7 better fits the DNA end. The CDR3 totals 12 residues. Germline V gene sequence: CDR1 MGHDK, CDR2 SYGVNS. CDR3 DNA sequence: TGTGCCAGCAGTGCAACAGGGAGCGAGCAGTACTTC. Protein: CASSATGSEQYF.

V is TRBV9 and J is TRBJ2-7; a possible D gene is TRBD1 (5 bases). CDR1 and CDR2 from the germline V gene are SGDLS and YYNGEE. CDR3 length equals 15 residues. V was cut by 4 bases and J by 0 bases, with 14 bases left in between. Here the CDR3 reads CASSIDVGVSYEQYF. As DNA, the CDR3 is TGTGCCAGCAGCATAGACGTAGGGGTCTCCTACGAGCAGTACTTC.

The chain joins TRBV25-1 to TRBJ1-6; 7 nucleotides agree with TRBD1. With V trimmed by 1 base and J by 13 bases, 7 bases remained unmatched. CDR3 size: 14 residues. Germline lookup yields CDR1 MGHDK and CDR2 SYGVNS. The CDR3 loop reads CASSELRGRAPLHF. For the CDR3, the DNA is TGTGCCAGCAGTGAATTAAGGGGGCGAGCCCCCCTCCACTTT.

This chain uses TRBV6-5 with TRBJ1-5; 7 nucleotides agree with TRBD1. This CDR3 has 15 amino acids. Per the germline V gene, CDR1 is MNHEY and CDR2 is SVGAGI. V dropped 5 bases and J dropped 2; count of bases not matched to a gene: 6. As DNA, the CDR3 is TGTGCCAGCAGTCGACAGGGTAAGGGCAATCAGCCCCAGCATTTT. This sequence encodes CASSRQGKGNQPQHF.